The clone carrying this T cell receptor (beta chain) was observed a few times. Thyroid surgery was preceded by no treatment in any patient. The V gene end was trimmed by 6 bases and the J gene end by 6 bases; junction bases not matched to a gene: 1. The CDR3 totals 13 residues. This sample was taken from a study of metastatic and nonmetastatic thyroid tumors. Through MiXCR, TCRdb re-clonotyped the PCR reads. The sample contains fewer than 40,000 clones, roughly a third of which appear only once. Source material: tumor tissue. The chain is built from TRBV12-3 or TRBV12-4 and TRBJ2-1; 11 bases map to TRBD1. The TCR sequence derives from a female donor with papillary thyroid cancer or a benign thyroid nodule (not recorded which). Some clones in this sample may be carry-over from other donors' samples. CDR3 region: CASRGQGGNEQFF. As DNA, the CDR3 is TGTGCCAGCAGGGGACAGGGGGGCAATGAGCAGTTCTTC.